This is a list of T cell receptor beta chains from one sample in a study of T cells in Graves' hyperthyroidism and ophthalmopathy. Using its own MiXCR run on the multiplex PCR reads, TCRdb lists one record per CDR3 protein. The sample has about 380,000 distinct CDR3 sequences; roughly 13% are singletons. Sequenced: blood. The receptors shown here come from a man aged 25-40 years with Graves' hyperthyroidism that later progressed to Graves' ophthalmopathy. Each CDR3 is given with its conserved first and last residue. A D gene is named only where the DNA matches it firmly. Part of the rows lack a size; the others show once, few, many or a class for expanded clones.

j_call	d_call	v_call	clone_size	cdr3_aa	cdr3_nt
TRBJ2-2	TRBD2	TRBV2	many	CASKTSLNTGELFF	TGTGCCTCAAAGACTAGCCTGAACACCGGGGAGCTGTTTTTT
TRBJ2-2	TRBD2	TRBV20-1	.	CSARTSGGIGELFF	TGCAGTGCTAGAACTAGCGGGGGAATCGGGGAGCTGTTTTTT
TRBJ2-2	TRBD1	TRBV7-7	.	CASSADRSAGELFF	TGTGCTAGCAGCGCGGACAGGAGCGCCGGGGAGCTGTTTTTT
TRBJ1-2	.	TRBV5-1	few	CASSLVAGANYGYTF	TGCGCCAGCAGCTTGGTAGCAGGGGCTAACTATGGCTACACCTTC
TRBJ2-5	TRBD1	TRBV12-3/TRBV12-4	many	CASSHTGTGGQETQYF	TGTGCCAGCAGTCATACCGGGACAGGGGGCCAAGAGACCCAGTACTTC
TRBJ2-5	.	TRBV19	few	CASSRQTQETQYF	TGTGCCAGTAGTCGGCAGACCCAAGAGACCCAGTACTTC
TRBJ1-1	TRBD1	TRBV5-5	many	CASSLTGDGTEAFF	TGTGCCAGCAGCCTAACAGGGGATGGCACTGAAGCTTTCTTT
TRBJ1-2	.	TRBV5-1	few	CASRNMDDYGYTF	TGCGCCAGCAGGAACATGGACGACTATGGCTACACCTTC
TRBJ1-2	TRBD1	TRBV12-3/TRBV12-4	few	CASSYGTGGAGYTF	TGTGCCAGCAGCTATGGGACAGGGGGCGCTGGCTACACCTTC
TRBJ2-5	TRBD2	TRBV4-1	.	CASSRGRGETQYF	TGCGCCAGCAGCCGGGGGAGGGGCGAGACCCAGTACTTC
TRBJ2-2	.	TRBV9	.	CASSVVSLGELFF	TGTGCCAGCAGCGTAGTCAGTCTCGGGGAGCTGTTTTTT
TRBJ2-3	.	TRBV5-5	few	CASSSRTGTWPDTQYF	TGTGCCAGCAGCTCCCGTACAGGGACCTGGCCAGATACGCAGTATTTT
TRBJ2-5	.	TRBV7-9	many	CASSPSRGVSGETQYF	TGTGCCAGCAGCCCCTCCCGCGGGGTCAGTGGAGAGACCCAGTACTTC
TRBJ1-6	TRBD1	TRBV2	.	CASPSGGKNNSPLHF	TGTGCCAGCCCATCAGGGGGCAAAAATAATTCACCCCTCCACTTT
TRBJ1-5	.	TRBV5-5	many	CASSLGTVEPQHF	TGTGCCAGCAGCTTGGGTACCGTGGAGCCCCAGCATTTT
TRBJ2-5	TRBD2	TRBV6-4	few	CASSYRASGYQETQYF	TGTGCCAGCAGTTACCGCGCTAGCGGGTACCAAGAGACCCAGTACTTC
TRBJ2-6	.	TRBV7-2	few	CASSGGGSISGANVLTF	TGTGCCAGCAGCGGGGGGGGCTCAATCTCTGGGGCCAACGTCCTGACTTTC
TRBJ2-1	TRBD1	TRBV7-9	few	CASSLAGYRGYNEQFF	TGTGCCAGCAGCTTAGCGGGGTACAGGGGATACAATGAGCAGTTCTTC
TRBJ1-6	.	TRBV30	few	CAWSSFYNSPLHF	TGTGCCTGGAGTAGTTTCTATAATTCACCCCTCCACTTT
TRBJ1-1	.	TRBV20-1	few	CSARAPQGRTEAFF	TGCAGTGCTAGAGCCCCCCAGGGAAGGACTGAAGCTTTCTTT
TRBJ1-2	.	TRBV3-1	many	CASSQGGAAGYTF	TGTGCCAGCAGCCAAGGCGGGGCGGCTGGCTACACCTTC
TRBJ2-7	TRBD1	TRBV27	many	CASSLKGARDEQYF	TGTGCCAGCAGTTTAAAGGGGGCACGTGACGAGCAGTACTTC
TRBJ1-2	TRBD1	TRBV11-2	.	CASSSQETGGYRGYTF	TGTGCCAGCAGCTCCCAGGAGACAGGGGGGTATAGGGGCTACACCTTC
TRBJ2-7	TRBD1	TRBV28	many	CASSSVMRGRYEQYF	TGTGCCAGCAGTTCGGTGATGAGGGGGCGTTACGAGCAGTACTTC
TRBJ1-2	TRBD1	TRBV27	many	CASSHLTGGKNYGYTF	TGTGCCAGCAGTCACCTGACAGGGGGCAAAAACTATGGCTACACCTTC
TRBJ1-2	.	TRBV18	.	CASLPLGQGGRGYGYTF	TGTGCCAGCTTACCACTGGGACAAGGGGGACGCGGATATGGCTACACCTTC
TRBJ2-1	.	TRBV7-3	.	CASSSVGNEQLF	TGTGCCAGCAGCTCCGTGGGCAATGAGCAGCTCTTC
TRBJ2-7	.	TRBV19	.	CASSMAGKGYEQYF	TGTGCCAGTAGTATGGCAGGTAAAGGGTACGAGCAGTACTTC
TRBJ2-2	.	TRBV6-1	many	CASSAPTGRAGELFF	TGTGCCAGCAGTGCACCGACAGGGAGGGCCGGGGAGCTGTTTTTT
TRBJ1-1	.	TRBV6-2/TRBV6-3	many	CASSYPRVGVDTEAFF	TGTGCCAGCAGTTACCCCCGGGTCGGCGTGGACACTGAAGCTTTCTTT
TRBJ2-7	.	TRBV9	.	CASSVEQLPYEQYF	TGTGCCAGCAGCGTAGAACAGCTACCCTACGAGCAGTACTTC
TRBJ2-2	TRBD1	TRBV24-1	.	CATSDRTGGNAGELFF	TGTGCCACCAGTGATCGGACAGGGGGGAACGCCGGGGAGCTGTTTTTT
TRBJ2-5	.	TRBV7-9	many	CASSNTAGETQYF	TGTGCCAGCAGCAATACCGCTGGCGAGACCCAGTACTTC
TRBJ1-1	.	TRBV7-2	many	CASSLGSGVMNTEAFF	TGTGCCAGCAGCTTAGGGTCAGGGGTCATGAACACTGAAGCTTTCTTT
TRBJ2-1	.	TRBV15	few	CATSGNGGNAYNEQFF	TGTGCCACCAGCGGGAATGGGGGGAATGCCTACAATGAGCAGTTCTTC
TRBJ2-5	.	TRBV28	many	CASSHGGASWETQYF	TGTGCCAGCAGTCATGGGGGGGCCTCGTGGGAGACCCAGTACTTC
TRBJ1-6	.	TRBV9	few	CASSARVNVSPLHF	TGTGCCAGCAGCGCCAGGGTGAATGTTTCACCCCTCCACTTT
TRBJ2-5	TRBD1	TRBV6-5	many	CASSYSDRGETQYF	TGTGCCAGCAGTTACAGCGACAGGGGGGAGACCCAGTACTTC
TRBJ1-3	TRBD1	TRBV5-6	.	CASGLAGTGVGNTIYF	TGTGCCAGCGGCTTGGCCGGGACAGGGGTTGGAAACACCATATATTTT
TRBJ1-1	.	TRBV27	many	CASSLNPGVNTEAFF	TGTGCCAGCAGTTTAAACCCTGGGGTGAACACTGAAGCTTTCTTT
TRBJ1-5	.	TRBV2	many	CASSPGRGGNQPQHF	TGTGCCAGCAGTCCAGGAAGGGGAGGCAATCAGCCCCAGCATTTT
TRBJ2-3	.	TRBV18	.	CASSLAFSRITDTQYF	TGTGCCAGCTCACTTGCTTTTTCGAGAATCACAGATACGCAGTATTTT
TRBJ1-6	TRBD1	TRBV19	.	CASSMMTGGNSPLHF	TGTGCCAGTAGCATGATGACAGGGGGGAATTCACCCCTCCACTTT
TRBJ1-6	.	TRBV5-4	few	CASSLAGDGSPLHF	TGTGCCAGCAGCTTGGCGGGAGATGGTTCACCCCTCCACTTT
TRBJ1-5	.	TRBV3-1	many	CASSQGGARQAQHF	TGTGCCAGCAGCCAAGGTGGTGCCCGGCAGGCCCAGCATTTT
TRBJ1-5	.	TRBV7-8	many	CASSSAGGLNRPQHF	TGTGCCAGCAGCTCCGCGGGAGGGCTAAATAGGCCCCAGCATTTT
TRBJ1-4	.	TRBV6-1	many	CASSEWAGQNEKLFF	TGTGCCAGCAGTGAATGGGCCGGACAGAATGAAAAACTGTTTTTT
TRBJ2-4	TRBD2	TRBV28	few	CASSSNASGGKNIQYF	TGTGCCAGCAGTTCCAACGCATCGGGGGGCAAAAACATTCAGTACTTC
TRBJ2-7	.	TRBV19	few	CASSSGTQEAYEQYF	TGTGCCAGTAGCTCCGGGACCCAGGAGGCCTACGAGCAGTACTTC
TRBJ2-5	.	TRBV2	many	CASSEVQETQYF	TGTGCCAGCAGTGAGGTGCAAGAGACCCAGTACTTC
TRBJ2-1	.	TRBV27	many	CASSATNEQFF	TGTGCCAGCAGTGCAACGAATGAGCAGTTCTTC
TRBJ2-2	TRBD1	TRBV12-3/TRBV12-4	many	CASSARATGGTGELFF	TGTGCCAGCAGTGCACGGGCGACAGGGGGCACCGGGGAGCTGTTTTTT